This paragraph reports one TCR beta chain. The junction differs from germline at one of its ends, possibly a read error. The sample comes from a study of T cell responses to AZD1222 COVID-19 vaccine. Profiling relied on immunoSEQ multiplex PCR, and the TCRdb table lists in-frame clones only, not all of them. The table includes roughly 150,000 clones, around 91% detected once. The CDR3 runs 13 residues. Germline V gene lookup returns CDR1 SGHTA and CDR2 FQGNSA. The chain uses TRBV7-2 and TRBJ2-3, with TRBD2 identical over 11 bases. The source is an adult who received the AZD1222 COVID-19 vaccine. The starting material was peripheral blood, obtained 28 days after the second AZD1222 dose. This chain's CDR3 is CASSAGRSGGAIF. The CDR3, as DNA: TGTGCCAGCAGCGCCGGACGTAGCGGGGGGGCAATTTTT.